The rows below give T cell receptor beta chains drawn from one sample of a study of T cell responses to AZD1222 COVID-19 vaccine. Produced via immunoSEQ multiplex PCR; TCRdb's table is partial and in-frame only. The table has approximately 130,000 clones, about 82% seen once. Sequencing was performed on peripheral blood, taken 28 days after the second dose of the MenACWY control vaccine. Receptors were obtained from an adult who received the MenACWY meningococcal vaccine as a control. Both conserved end residues are part of each CDR3.

>TRBV12-5|TRBJ2-7
CASGSPLGTLGHEQYF
>TRBV7-2|TRBJ2-1
CASSPREEYNEQFF
>TRBV7-2|TRBJ2-2
CASSPWGHTGELFF
>TRBV14|TRBJ1-1
CASSQYRGGHSNTEAFF
>TRBV18|TRBJ2-3
CASSPRVSGGSTDTQYF
>TRBV2|TRBJ2-7
CASSRTGTVEQYF
>TRBV11-2|TRBJ1-4
CASSLDYWEKLFF
>TRBV28|TRBJ1-4
CASSGDSLNEKLFF
>TRBV30|TRBJ2-1
CAWSVQYNEQFF
>TRBV27|TRBJ2-1
CASSRNAGAYNEQFF
>TRBV6-2/TRBV6-3|TRBJ2-3
CASSHREDTQYF
>TRBV15|TRBJ1-1
CATSRDFGGTDTEAFF
>TRBV28|TRBJ1-5
CASSSRDRRAGNQPQHF
>TRBV9|TRBJ2-3
CASSVVGFTDTQYF
>TRBV5-1|TRBJ2-5
CASSSGFQETQYF
>TRBV7-8|TRBJ2-2
CASSLTQGQLTNTGELFF
>TRBV19|TRBJ1-3
CASSILGVSGNTIYF
>TRBV30|TRBJ2-1
CAWSVGGTRDEQFF
>TRBV5-1|TRBJ2-1
CASSLTSGGRNEQFF
>TRBV5-1|TRBJ2-7
CASRLTPPSTYEQYF
>TRBV5-1|TRBJ2-2
CASSLKVTSGGTNTGELFF
>TRBV7-5|TRBJ2-2
CARSLCREIHTGELFF
>TRBV6-4|TRBJ2-3
CASSDSSGGSDTQYF
>TRBV10-3|TRBJ1-1
CAISGPGTGKQATEAFF
>TRBV19|TRBJ1-5
CASSIRFNQPQHF
>TRBV4-2|TRBJ1-2
CASSQGDRKISSGYTF
>TRBV3-1/TRBV3-2|TRBJ1-2
CATNRGGKNYGYTF
>TRBV28|TRBJ1-3
CASRVAGNTIYF
>TRBV12-3/TRBV12-4|TRBJ1-5
CASSFQNQPQHF
>TRBV19|TRBJ1-1
CASSIDLTEGAFF
>TRBV12-3/TRBV12-4|TRBJ1-1
CASRWDTRTEAFF
>TRBV12-3/TRBV12-4|TRBJ1-5
CASRTGLYQPQHF
>TRBV28|TRBJ2-5
CASSFNRRYQETQYF
>TRBV11-2|TRBJ2-1
CASSPSGGYNEQFF
>TRBV6-2/TRBV6-3|TRBJ1-5
CASSSGQGANQPQHF
>TRBV27|TRBJ2-7
CASSPRGLIYEQYF
>TRBV7-9|TRBJ2-5
CASTFVGQETQYF
>TRBV3-1/TRBV3-2|TRBJ1-6
CASSPTGGNSPLHF
>TRBV5-4|TRBJ1-2
CASSLGGQDGYTF
>TRBV5-1|TRBJ2-5
CASSLDRGQETQYF